Included here is one T cell receptor beta chain sequence, with context. After extraction with the RNeasy kit, roughly 0.45 to 1 ug of the RNA was reverse transcribed using random hexamers. TCRdb re-analysed the immunoSEQ multiplex PCR reads in MiXCR, keeping a single row per CDR3 protein. The repertoire holds roughly 180,000 distinct CDR3 sequences, about 95% seen once, with 0.085% to 0.1% in the top ten. The Susac syndrome patients fit the recently defined diagnostic criteria for definite or probable disease. This entry comes from a study of CD8 T cells in Susac syndrome. Germline loops: CDR1 SGHNT, CDR2 YENEEA. The CDR3 consists of 12 residues. The V gene lost 5 bases and the J gene lost 5 bases, with 7 bases spanning the gap.

This chain joins TRBV11-3 and TRBJ2-1; no clear D. Sequencing was performed on CD4+ T cells from PBMCs. This sequence originates from a human donor with Susac syndrome. As DNA, the CDR3 is TGTGCCAGCAGCGATTATCACAATGAGCAGTTCTTC. Translation gives CASSDYHNEQFF. Combining the CDR3 with reference TRBV11-3 and TRBJ2-1 gives the whole variable domain EAGVVQSPRYKIIEKKQPVAFWCNPISGHNTLYWYLQNLGQGPELLIRYENEEAVDDSQLPKDRFSAERLKGVDSTLKIQPAELGDSAVYLCASSDYHNEQFFGPGTRLTVL.